Below are 24 T cell receptor beta chains sequenced from a single sample in a study of blood T cell repertoires in COVID-19. The method was immunoSEQ multiplex PCR; TCRdb's version includes in-frame clones alone and lacks a portion of them. Of about 150,000 clones in the sample, roughly three quarters are singletons; the top ten hold 4% to 4.5%. The specimen sequenced was peripheral blood. These receptors were collected from a man between 60 and 75 years old with acute or convalescent COVID-19.

V and J are TRBV10-1 and TRBJ2-1; TRBD2 might be the D (6 bases). V was pared by 10 bases and J by 4 bases, with 17 bases between. This CDR3 spans 14 amino acids. From germline, CDR1 is WNHNN and CDR2 SYGVQD (reference sequence). CDR3 nucleotide sequence: TGCGCCACCCCCCCGGGGACTTGTTACAATGAGCAGTTCTTC. Its protein product is CATPPGTCYNEQFF.

This clone was found a few times. The J gene is TRBJ2-5, the V gene TRBV3-1 (or the pseudogene TRBV3-2), with 8 bases fitting TRBD2. This CDR3 region has 16 residues. CDR1 is LGHDT and CDR2 is YNNKEL in the germline V gene (reference sequence). With V trimmed by 1 base and J by 8 bases, 12 bases remained unmatched. The CDR3 loop reads CASSQAPGGAQGTQYF. The DNA for the CDR3 is TGTGCCAGCAGCCAAGCCCCGGGGGGGGCCCAAGGCACCCAGTACTTC.

The rearrangement joins TRBV20-1 to TRBJ2-1; 8 bases are a match to TRBD2. This CDR3 spans 14 amino acids. Germline V lookup: CDR1 DFQATT, CDR2 SNEGSKA (reference sequence). V shed 4 bases, J shed 9 bases, and the junction held 11 bases outside the gene matches. CDR3 protein: CSAIDPGGPREQFF. CDR3 DNA sequence: TGCAGTGCTATTGATCCGGGAGGGCCTCGTGAGCAGTTCTTC.

The chain couples TRBV28 to TRBJ2-4; TRBD1 matches 9 bases. With 5 bases clipped from V and 8 bases from J, the junction kept 13 bases outside the gene matches. CDR1 is MDHEN, CDR2 SYDVKM, per germline. This CDR3 is built from 16 residues. As DNA, the CDR3 is TGTGCCAGCAGTGTTACAGGGGGCGGTGATTCGGACATTCAGTACTTC. This translates into CASSVTGGGDSDIQYF. The full variable domain, its missing parts supplied by reference TRBV28 and TRBJ2-4, is DVKVTQSSRYLVKRTGEKVFLECVQDMDHENMFWYRQDPGLGLRLIYFSYDVKMKEKGDIPEGYSVSREKKERFSLILESASTNQTSMYLCASSVTGGGDSDIQYFGAGTRLSVL.

The gene calls are TRBV21-1 and TRBJ2-7; TRBD2, as called in the table, went unchecked against the DNA. TRBV21-1 is deemed a pseudogene. The CDR3 is 19 amino acids. The CDR3 bases are TGTGCCAGCAGCAAAGCGCAAATAGCGGGAGTGAGGAGCTCCTACGAGCAGTACTTC. This encodes CASSKAQIAGVRSSYEQYF.

The gene calls are TRBV11-2 and TRBJ2-3; D unclear. The V end lost 3 bases, the J end lost 2 bases, and 9 bases lay between the germline ends. Germline CDR1 SGHAT, CDR2 FQNNGV. This CDR3 is built from 14 residues. CDR3 nucleotides: TGTGCCAGCAGCTTTCAAACTTTCACAGATACGCAGTATTTT. As protein: CASSFQTFTDTQYF.

The chain has TRBV11-3 and TRBJ2-2, with TRBD2 identical over 8 bases. Germline values: CDR1 SGHNT, CDR2 YENEEA. CDR3 length equals 16 residues. The V and J ends lost 5 bases and 5 bases, in that order; junction bases with no gene match: 10. This CDR3 is CASSPRAGGGTGELFF. The CDR3 bases are TGTGCCAGCAGCCCTCGTGCGGGAGGAGGGACCGGGGAGCTGTTTTTT.

The rearrangement joins TRBV19 to TRBJ2-1; 10 positions match TRBD2. Germline trimming cut 1 base from V and 0 bases from J; bases unmatched to any gene: 0. The CDR3 is made up of 16 amino acids. Germline CDR1 LNHDA, CDR2 SQIVND (reference sequence). This CDR3 is CASSIVAGGSYNEQFF. CDR3 coding DNA: TGTGCCAGTAGTATAGTAGCGGGGGGCTCCTACAATGAGCAGTTCTTC.

This chain joins TRBV6-5 and TRBJ1-1; D is possibly TRBD1 (6 bases). CDR1 and CDR2 (germline): MNHEY, SVGAGI. Trimming removed 1 base from V and 3 bases from J, with 12 bases in between. The CDR3 contains 15 residues. The CDR3 sequence: CASSYYGGRDTEAFF. CDR3 in DNA: TGTGCCAGCAGTTACTACGGGGGGCGGGACACTGAAGCTTTCTTT.

This clone was detected only a few times. The chain couples TRBV6-5 to TRBJ1-2; 7 bases fit TRBD1. Trimming removed 8 bases from V and 3 bases from J; junction bases left unmatched: 6. Germline assignment: CDR1 MNHEY and CDR2 SVGAGI. The CDR3 consists of 13 residues. CDR3 residues: CASLFTGDYGYTF. In nucleotides, the CDR3 is TGTGCCAGCTTATTTACAGGGGACTATGGCTACACCTTC.

The chain carries TRBV28 and TRBJ1-1, with D tentatively TRBD1 (5 bases). Germline V CDR1 and CDR2: MDHEN, SYDVKM. The germline V and J ends were trimmed by 3 bases and 8 bases, with 16 bases remaining between them. The CDR3 is made up of 14 amino acids. CDR3 amino acids: CASSFNPGQVEAFF. As DNA, the CDR3 is TGTGCCAGCAGTTTTAACCCTGGACAAGTAGAAGCTTTCTTT.

This clone was seen a few times. The chain has TRBV19 and TRBJ1-4, with 7 bases aligning to TRBD1. Germline-derived CDR1 and CDR2 are LNHDA and SQIVND (reference sequence). Trimming cost V 5 bases and J 10 bases; bases outside gene matches: 16. This CDR3 has 16 amino acids. The CDR3: CASSPTGNPGDGKLFF. The DNA of the CDR3 is TGTGCCAGTAGTCCGACAGGGAACCCCGGGGACGGAAAACTGTTTTTT. Using reference TRBV19 and TRBJ1-4 for the parts outside the CDR3, the full variable domain is DGGITQSPKYLFRKEGQNVTLSCEQNLNHDAMYWYRQDPGQGLRLIYYSQIVNDFQKGDIAEGYSVSREKKESFPLTVTSAQKNPTAFYLCASSPTGNPGDGKLFFGSGTQLSVL.

The rearrangement joins TRBV2 to TRBJ1-1; 8 positions match TRBD1. V trimming: 6 bases; J trimming: 3 bases; junction bases outside the gene matches: 6. CDR3 size: 14 residues. Germline V gene sequence: CDR1 SNHLY, CDR2 FYNNEI. DNA for the CDR3: TGTGCCAGCAGGCCACAGGGGGTCCACACTGAAGCTTTCTTT. Its translation is CASRPQGVHTEAFF.

The chain recombines TRBV28 with TRBJ1-6; D is possibly TRBD1 (5 bases). V was cut by 6 bases and J by 13 bases, with 16 bases left in between. The CDR3 has 13 amino acids. The germline V gene encodes CDR1 MDHEN and CDR2 SYDVKM. CDR3 protein: CASRTTWGLPLHF. Here the CDR3 DNA reads TGTGCCAGCAGGACCACCTGGGGCCTCCCCCTCCACTTT.

V and J are TRBV28 and TRBJ1-2; 8 nucleotides match TRBD1. Germline V gives CDR1 MDHEN, CDR2 SYDVKM. The CDR3 runs 15 residues. Trimming at V came to 4 bases and at J to 5 bases, leaving 9 bases not matched to a gene. The CDR3 sequence is CASSSSGQGQYGYTF. In nucleotides, the CDR3 is TGTGCCAGCAGTTCCTCAGGACAGGGACAGTATGGCTACACCTTC.

J is TRBJ2-2 and V is TRBV29-1; tentative D call: TRBD2 (5 bases). The CDR3 has 12 amino acids. Between the trimmed V and J ends, which lost 7 bases and 7 bases, there was a span of 13 bases. Germline CDR1 SQVTM, CDR2 ANQGSEA. The CDR3 here is CSATLGIGELFF. DNA for the CDR3: TGCAGCGCAACACTAGGAATCGGGGAGCTGTTTTTT.

This clone was counted a few times. The V gene is TRBV14, the J gene TRBJ2-5; TRBD2 agrees at 7 bases. CDR1 and CDR2 (germline): SGHDN, FVKESK. The CDR3 has 17 amino acids. J was trimmed by 4 bases and V by 0 bases; bases with no gene match: 11. The CDR3 protein is CASSQERGLGLGETQYF. Here the CDR3 DNA reads TGTGCCAGCAGCCAAGAGAGGGGCCTAGGACTAGGAGAGACCCAGTACTTC.

V is TRBV19 and J is TRBJ2-3; 16 bases align to TRBD2. This CDR3 is 19 amino acids long. The J segment lost 4 bases and the V segment lost 2 bases, leaving 9 bases of the junction unmatched. Per germline, CDR1 LNHDA and CDR2 SQIVND (reference sequence). CDR3 nucleotide sequence: TGTGCCAGTAGTATAAGGCCCGGGACTAGCGGGAGGGTCCCAGATACGCAGTATTTT. Its translation: CASSIRPGTSGRVPDTQYF.

J is TRBJ2-7 and V is TRBV6-2 or TRBV6-3; the match to TRBD1 covers 11 bases. The CDR3 extends over 16 amino acids. Germline V gives CDR1 MNHEY, CDR2 SVGEGT. The ends lost 4 bases at V and 6 bases at J; junction bases unmatched: 11. The CDR3 protein is CASSSDLGQGAIEQYF. In DNA, the CDR3 is TGTGCCAGCAGTTCGGACCTCGGACAGGGGGCGATCGAGCAGTACTTC.

This chain connects TRBV7-9 to TRBJ2-7; D may be TRBD1 (7 bases). Germline assignment: CDR1 SEHNR and CDR2 FQNEAQ (reference sequence). The CDR3 has 14 residues. The V and J ends lost 5 bases and 5 bases respectively, with 16 bases between them. The CDR3 reads CASSPTTGRNEQYF. As DNA, the CDR3 is TGTGCCAGCAGCCCAACGACAGGGAGGAACGAGCAGTACTTC.

The chain couples TRBV3-1 (or the pseudogene TRBV3-2) to TRBJ2-1, with D hard to call. This CDR3 is 16 amino acids long. The ends were cut back, 1 base at V and 2 bases at J, with 12 bases in the middle. CDR1 LGHDT and CDR2 YNNKEL come from the germline V gene (reference sequence). Written as DNA, the CDR3 is TGTGCCAGCAGCCAAGGATCCACGGTCACCTACAATGAGCAGTTCTTC. It codes for CASSQGSTVTYNEQFF.

J is TRBJ2-5 and V is TRBV15; 8 bases map to TRBD2. The CDR3 covers 15 residues. Per germline, CDR1 LNHNV and CDR2 YYDKDF (reference sequence). Trimming at V came to 0 bases and at J to 4 bases, leaving 4 bases not matched to a gene. CDR3 coding DNA: TGTGCCACCAGCAGAGATCTCAGCGGGGGAGAGACCCAGTACTTC. Translated, it gives CATSRDLSGGETQYF.

The V and J genes are TRBV9 and TRBJ2-7; 7 bases are shared with TRBD1. The CDR3 has 15 amino acids. V dropped 4 bases and J dropped 0; count of bases not matched to a gene: 7. The germline V gene encodes CDR1 SGDLS and CDR2 YYNGEE. The CDR3 nucleotides read TGTGCCAGCAGCCCTGACAGGGCCAACTCCTACGAGCAGTACTTC. This sequence encodes CASSPDRANSYEQYF.

V usage is TRBV7-3 and J usage is TRBJ2-7, with 7 bases fitting TRBD2. Germline CDR1 and CDR2: SGHTA and FQGTGA. CDR3 length: 11 residues. J lost 7 bases, V lost 5 bases, and 2 bases had no gene match. CDR3 amino acids: CASSAGREQYF. The CDR3 DNA is TGTGCCAGCAGCGCCGGGAGGGAGCAGTACTTC. Variable domain in full (rest from reference TRBV7-3 and TRBJ2-7): GAGVSQTPSNKVTEKGKYVELRCDPISGHTALYWYRQSLGQGPEFLIYFQGTGAADDSGLPNDRFFAVRPEGSVSTLKIQRTERGDSAVYLCASSAGREQYFGPGTRLTVT.